The next 9 T cell receptor beta chains were all read from a single sample in a study of T-cell reconstitution after alpha-beta-depleted transplantation in children (dated by TCRdb to the mid-2010s). The treatment or condition label, as the study defines it: allogeneic hematopoietic cell transplantation with graft depleted of TCRalphabeta T cells and CD19 B cells. Library method: PCR. TCRdb records Illumina HiSeq 2500 as the sequencer. TCR libraries were prepared with molecular barcoding, using unique molecular identifiers to normalize TCRbeta repertoire quantification. TCRdb redid the processing of the public reads, applying fastp at Q25 and MiXCR, and retained in-frame beta chains. Rows are unified per CDR3 protein, each entry keeping the most common DNA and genes. In this sample the table shows 670,000 or so distinct CDR3 sequences, under 15% of which occur a single time. 0.65% to 0.9% of the sample belongs to the ten largest clones.

This material consisted of PBMCs, taken before TCRalphabeta/CD19-depleted stem cell transplant. These receptors all stem from a girl under 10 years old with congenital amegakaryocytic thrombocytopenia, due to receive a stem cell transplant.

This clonotype has only a few counts. The chain carries TRBV5-1 and TRBJ2-5, with D tentatively TRBD1 (6 bases). This CDR3 is 16 amino acids long. V was clipped by 0 bases and J by 1 base, with 13 bases between them. CDR1 SGHRS and CDR2 YFSETQ come from the germline V gene. CDR3 bases: TGCGCCAGCAGCTTGGTTGGGGGCTTAGGCCAAGAGACCCAGTACTTC. This sequence encodes CASSLVGGLGQETQYF.

This clonotype was recorded at least ten times. The rearrangement uses TRBV29-1 and TRBJ2-2, with 9 positions matching TRBD2. Germline-derived CDR1 and CDR2 are SQVTM and ANQGSEA. With 4 bases clipped from V and 7 bases from J, the junction kept 7 bases outside the gene matches. The CDR3 runs to 14 residues. CDR3 region: CSVGLAGAYGELFF. The CDR3 DNA reads as TGCAGCGTTGGATTAGCGGGAGCTTACGGGGAGCTGTTTTTT.

The chain recombines TRBV5-1 with TRBJ2-2; D uncertain. The CDR3 length is 14 residues. Germline V gene lookup returns CDR1 SGHRS and CDR2 YFSETQ. V was clipped by 0 bases and J by 4 bases, with 7 bases between them. CDR3 residues: CASSLDTATGELFF. The CDR3 DNA reads TGCGCCAGCAGCTTGGATACAGCCACCGGGGAGCTGTTTTTT. Variable domain in full (rest from reference TRBV5-1 and TRBJ2-2): KAGVTQTPRYLIKTRGQQVTLSCSPISGHRSVSWYQQTPGQGLQFLFEYFSETQRNKGNFPGRFSGRQFSNSRSEMNVSTLELGDSALYLCASSLDTATGELFFGEGSRLTVL.

This clonotype was picked up a small number of times. The chain carries TRBV23-1 and TRBJ2-7; 7 bases map to TRBD1. TRBV23-1 is an ORF for which the function is uncertain. The trim removed 6 bases at V and 2 bases at J, leaving 13 bases unmatched. CDR3 length equals 16 residues. The DNA of the CDR3 is TGCGCCAGCAGACTCCGGCCTAGAGACAGGGCCTACGAGCAGTACTTC. Its translation: CASRLRPRDRAYEQYF.

This clonotype was seen a few times. V is TRBV6-1 and J is TRBJ2-2; the match to TRBD2 covers 12 bases. In germline, CDR1 is MNHNS, CDR2 SASEGT. Trimming at V came to 6 bases and at J to 5 bases, leaving 7 bases not matched to a gene. The CDR3 is 16 amino acids. CDR3 residues: CASRLPGLAGTGELFF. The DNA for the CDR3 is TGTGCCAGCAGACTACCGGGACTAGCGGGTACCGGGGAGCTGTTTTTT.

This clonotype was seen many times. V gene TRBV5-1 combines with J gene TRBJ2-1; 7 bases agree with TRBD2. V was pared by 5 bases and J by 1 base, with 0 bases of the junction left unmatched. Germline CDR1 SGHRS, CDR2 YFSETQ. CDR3 length: 13 residues. The CDR3 region is CASRLASYNEQFF. CDR3 coding DNA: TGCGCCAGCAGACTAGCGTCCTACAATGAGCAGTTCTTC.

This clonotype was observed at least ten times. This chain joins TRBV29-1 and TRBJ2-3; D uncertain. Deletions cut 1 base from V and 4 bases from J, with 12 bases between. This CDR3 has 14 residues. CDR1 is SQVTM, CDR2 ANQGSEA, per germline. The CDR3 DNA is TGCAGCGTTGAAGGCTGGGATGCCTCAGATACGCAGTATTTT. The encoded protein is CSVEGWDASDTQYF.

On this clonotype itself: A much more abundant neighbour one base away suggests this may be a read error. The rearrangement links TRBV28 to TRBJ2-1; D is uncertain. CDR1 MDHEN and CDR2 SYDVKM come from the germline V gene. This CDR3 region has 12 residues. For the CDR3, the DNA is TGTGCCAGCAGTTTAAAATCCAATAAGCAGTTCTTC. This gives the protein CASSLKSNKQFF.

This clonotype was observed a handful of times. The rearrangement uses TRBV27 and TRBJ2-5; 7 bases are shared with TRBD2. J lost 4 bases, V lost 3 bases, and 8 bases had no gene match. Germline V lookup: CDR1 MNHEY, CDR2 SMNVEV (reference sequence). This CDR3 region has 15 residues. The CDR3 DNA reads TGTGCCAGCAGTTTGTTTCCGGGAGGAGGAGAGACCCAGTACTTC. This translates into CASSLFPGGGETQYF.